The source of this T cell receptor beta chain is a study of blood T cell repertoires in COVID-19. Looking at the study overall: Samples came from the United States, Italy and Spain, spanning acute and convalescent COVID-19. Sources were T cells, B-cell-depleted T cells, or PBMCs; the material itself was cDNA or gDNA.

Repertoires were generated with immunoSEQ multiplex PCR, while TCRdb's copy carries only in-frame clones and drops some. The sample records 150,000 to 200,000 clones, around three quarters being singletons. There are a few counts of this clone. V was clipped by 3 bases and J by 6 bases; unmatched bases: 5. The CDR3 has 14 residues. CDR1 is SGHVS and CDR2 is FQNEAQ in the germline V gene. The clonotype was recovered from a man in his sixties with acute or convalescent COVID-19. V usage is TRBV7-8 and J usage is TRBJ2-7; 10 bases fit TRBD2. The sample consisted of peripheral blood. CDR3 amino acids: CASSFGTSVPEQYF. CDR3 nucleotide sequence: TGTGCCAGCAGCTTCGGGACTAGCGTCCCCGAGCAGTACTTC.